This T cell receptor beta chain was recorded in a study of cytomegalovirus exposure and HLA in healthy donors. Study at large: There were 117 million unique TCR beta sequences, drawn from 180 million or so T cells, in an earlier analysis. Study results and limitations: Investigators reported 150 to 200 TCR beta chains as tied to cytomegalovirus. Most of the TCR beta V segments (in an earlier analysis) were productive either about 87% or about 30% of the time.

Germline-derived CDR1 and CDR2 are SSHAT and FNYEAQ (reference sequence). The CDR3 runs 14 residues. PCR amplification relied on 60 Vbeta primers (plus 13 Jbeta primers). The data were produced by immunoSEQ multiplex PCR, yet TCRdb's version contains in-frame clones alone and is incomplete. This table holds 90,000 or so clones, 82% found once. In regard to this clone: Its antigen is undetermined. One end of the junction varies from germline; a read error may be responsible.

Sample: PBMCs. This rearrangement joins TRBV7-7 to TRBJ2-7, with TRBD2 matching 9 bases. This clonotype was sampled from a man aged 50-59 years in good health and CMV-seronegative. CDR3 coding DNA: TGTGCTAGCAGCCAGACTAGCGGTGGTCTCGAGCAGTACTTC. Encoded protein: CASSQTSGGLEQYF.